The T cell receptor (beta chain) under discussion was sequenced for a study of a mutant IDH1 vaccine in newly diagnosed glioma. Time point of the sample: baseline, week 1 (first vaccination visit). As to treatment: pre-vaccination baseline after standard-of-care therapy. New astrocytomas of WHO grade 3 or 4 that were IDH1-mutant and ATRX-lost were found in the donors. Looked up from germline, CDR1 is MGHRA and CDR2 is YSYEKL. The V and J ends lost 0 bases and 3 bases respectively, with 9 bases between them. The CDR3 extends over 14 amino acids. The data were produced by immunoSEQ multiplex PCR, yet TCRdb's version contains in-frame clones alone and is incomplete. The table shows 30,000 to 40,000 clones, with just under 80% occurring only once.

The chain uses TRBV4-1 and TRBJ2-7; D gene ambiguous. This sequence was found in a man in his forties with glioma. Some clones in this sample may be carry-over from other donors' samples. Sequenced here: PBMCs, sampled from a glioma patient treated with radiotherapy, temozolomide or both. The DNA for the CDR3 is TGCGCCAGCAGCCAAGATTCGGCGGTCTACGAGCAGTACTTC. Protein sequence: CASSQDSAVYEQYF.